A single T cell receptor (beta chain) is shown here with its context. The clone's antigen remains unknown. No quality values exist for individual bases; no much larger clone is one base distant. This specimen comes from a study of blood T cell repertoires in COVID-19 (dated by TCRdb to about 2020). Looking at the study overall: The collaborator samples originated in the United States, Italy and Spain and spanned the acute and convalescent phases of COVID-19. The material from the prospective study consisted of cDNA or gDNA derived from T cells, B-cell-depleted T cells, or PBMCs. Subjects who had been exposed to COVID-19, were actively infected with it, or had recovered from it provided the deeply sampled blood TCRbeta repertoires that made up the dataset. The repertoires were released in a freely available public database intended as a resource for research on the immune response to SARS-CoV-2. Samples were obtained from the ongoing ImmuneRACE study (first 160 participants) and from some 1,200 subjects provided by 6 global collaborators. The sample metadata nearly always contained a de-identified subject ID, COVID-19 status, age in years and sex. HLA class I and class II types, where available, came from metadata supplied by the sample provider rather than from assay-based typing. Overall study results and their limits: How much clinical and demographic metadata was included differed by source and by participant, and the metadata was provided uncurated.

Each collaborating institution followed its own protocols to collect whole blood in K2EDTA tubes. For TCRbeta analysis, collaborator samples were shipped as frozen whole blood, as isolated PBMCs, or as DNA extracted from either sample type. TCRbeta CDR3 regions were amplified from genomic DNA by means of the immunoSEQ Assay, a bias-controlled multiplex PCR. On the study's bioinformatics: Nucleated cell counts per sample were estimated from amplification of reference gene primers within the assay. Sequence reads were collapsed and filtered to measure the absolute abundance of every unique TCRbeta CDR3 rearrangement. For each sample, productive Simpson clonality was calculated by taking the square root of Simpson's diversity index across productive rearrangements. Not all clones reach the TCRdb copy of this immuneACCESS table, which keeps in-frame sequences only. Checked studies attribute under half of the gap to unresolved V genes and leave the rest unexplained. Clonal size and the V and J genes are those of that table, whereas D and trimming came from the DNA. In all, the sample holds more than 55,000 clones, and around 88% of those were seen once. Over 4% of the sample is taken by the ten largest.

Sequencing used peripheral blood. The receptor's source is a man aged 55 to 70 with acute or convalescent COVID-19.

The CDR3 reads CSAASPSEQFF. The nucleotide sequence reads TGCAGCGCAGCGTCCCCGAGTGAGCAGTTCTTC. The chain couples TRBV29-1 to TRBJ2-1, with the D gene call left open. The CDR3 starts with the cysteine, ends with the phenylalanine, and has 11 residues. Kept here is only the CDR3 DNA, which spans 33 bases and is read in frame from base 1. From a lookup of the germline V gene, CDR1 and CDR2 are SQVTM and ANQGSEA. Trimming takes 7 bases from V and 9 bases from J, and the germline ends sit 13 bases apart.